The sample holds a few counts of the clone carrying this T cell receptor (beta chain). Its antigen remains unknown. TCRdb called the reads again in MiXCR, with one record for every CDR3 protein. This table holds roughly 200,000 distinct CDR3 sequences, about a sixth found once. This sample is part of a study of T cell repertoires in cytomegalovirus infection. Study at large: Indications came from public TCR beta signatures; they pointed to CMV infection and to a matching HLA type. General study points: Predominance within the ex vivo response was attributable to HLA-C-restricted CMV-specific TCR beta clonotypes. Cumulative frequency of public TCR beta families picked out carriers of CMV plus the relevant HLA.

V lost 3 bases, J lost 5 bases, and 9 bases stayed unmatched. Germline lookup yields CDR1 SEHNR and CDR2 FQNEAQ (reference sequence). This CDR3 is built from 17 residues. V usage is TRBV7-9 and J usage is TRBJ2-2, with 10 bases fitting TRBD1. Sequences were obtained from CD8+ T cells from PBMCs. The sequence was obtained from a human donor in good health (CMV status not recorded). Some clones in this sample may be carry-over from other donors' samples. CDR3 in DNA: TGTGCCAGCAGCTTCCGGGACAGGGGTTTTTCGACCGGGGAGCTGTTTTTT. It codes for CASSFRDRGFSTGELFF.